The 10 T cell receptor beta chains presented below share a single source sample, sequenced in a study of T-cell reconstitution after alpha-beta-depleted transplantation in children. Preparing the TCRbeta library involved the use of unique molecular identifiers. TCRdb analysed the PCR reads with MiXCR anew, one entry per CDR3 protein. The sample carries about 270,000 distinct CDR3 sequences, approximately 9.6% recorded once. Material: PBMCs from the stem cell graft donor, obtained from the stem cell graft. Source of these receptors: a human donor who donated a stem cell graft to a child with SCID.

The gene calls are TRBV5-5 and TRBJ1-5, with D unresolved. The V gene lost 4 bases and the J gene lost 0 bases, with 8 bases spanning the gap. The CDR3 is 14 residues long. The V gene's germline CDR1 is SGHKS and CDR2 YYEKEE (reference sequence). The CDR3 is CASSPGPSNQPQHF. The DNA of the CDR3 is TGTGCCAGCAGCCCCGGGCCTAGCAATCAGCCCCAGCATTTT. The complete variable domain, with remaining parts taken from reference TRBV5-5 and TRBJ1-5, reads DAGVTQSPTHLIKTRGQQVTLRCSPISGHKSVSWYQQVLGQGPQFIFQYYEKEERGRGNFPDRFSARQFPNYSSELNVNALLLGDSALYLCASSPGPSNQPQHFGDGTRLSIL.

This clonotype came up a few times. The V call is TRBV10-2, the J call TRBJ2-3; 11 nucleotides match TRBD2. Trimming cost V 3 bases and J 6 bases; bases outside gene matches: 11. The CDR3 has 17 amino acids. Germline CDR1 reads WSHSY; CDR2 reads SAAADI. Here the CDR3 reads CASSELGLAGGVDTQYF. CDR3 sequence (DNA): TGCGCCAGCAGTGAATTAGGGCTAGCGGGGGGAGTGGATACGCAGTATTTT.

This clonotype was counted ten times or more. The rearrangement joins TRBV20-1 to TRBJ2-1, with TRBD2 identical over 10 bases. This CDR3 region has 16 residues. Germline assignment: CDR1 DFQATT and CDR2 SNEGSKA (reference sequence). J gave up 2 bases and V 0 bases, and 4 bases lay outside the gene matches. The CDR3 here is CSARDSLAGTYNEQFF. The CDR3 DNA reads TGCAGTGCTAGAGATTCACTAGCGGGGACCTACAATGAGCAGTTCTTC.

The chain combines TRBV7-8 with TRBJ2-4, with D tentatively TRBD1 or TRBD2 (6 bases each). Per germline, CDR1 SGHVS and CDR2 FQNEAQ. Trimming left V 5 bases short and J 0 bases short, with 20 bases between. The CDR3 is 18 residues long. The DNA of the CDR3 is TGTGCCAGCAGCCCCCGTCCGAGGGGGGAACTAGCCAAAAACATTCAGTACTTC. Its protein product is CASSPRPRGELAKNIQYF.

The sample holds a few counts of this clonotype. The V and J genes are TRBV20-1 and TRBJ1-6, with D tentatively TRBD1 (6 bases). The V end lost 3 bases, the J end lost 7 bases, and 13 bases lay between the germline ends. The CDR3 runs to 14 residues. CDR1 and CDR2 from the germline V gene are DFQATT and SNEGSKA (reference sequence). CDR3 amino acids: CSASEVQGNSPLHF. Written as DNA, the CDR3 is TGCAGTGCTAGTGAGGTCCAGGGGAATTCACCCCTCCACTTT.

The gene calls are TRBV20-1 and TRBJ1-4; 9 bases align to TRBD1. The V segment lost 1 base and the J segment 8 bases; nucleotides outside the gene matches: 8. CDR1 and CDR2 (germline): DFQATT, SNEGSKA (reference sequence). The CDR3 has 15 amino acids. The CDR3 nucleotides are TGCAGTGCTAGAGTGGGACAGGGCTTCGTGGAAAAACTGTTTTTT. Amino acid sequence: CSARVGQGFVEKLFF.

The chain is built from TRBV5-1 and TRBJ1-2; 7 bases map to TRBD1. Germline lookup yields CDR1 SGHRS and CDR2 YFSETQ. The V and J ends lost 3 bases and 11 bases, in that order; junction bases with no gene match: 7. The CDR3 is 12 amino acids. This chain's CDR3 is CASSSYQGEYTF. CDR3 in DNA: TGCGCCAGCAGCTCTTATCAGGGGGAATACACCTTC.

This clonotype was counted between two and nine times. The chain has TRBV2 and TRBJ2-7; D not resolved. The germline V gene has CDR1 SNHLY and CDR2 FYNNEI. The CDR3 has 15 residues. V lost 5 bases to trimming and J lost 6 bases, with 20 bases between them. The CDR3 DNA follows: TGTGCCAGCAGTCCAAATGGATTCAAATCGGGCGAGCAGTACTTC. Translated: CASSPNGFKSGEQYF.

The V and J genes are TRBV5-6 and TRBJ2-7; 8 nucleotides match TRBD1. Germline loops: CDR1 SGHDT, CDR2 YYEEEE. The V gene end was trimmed by 4 bases and the J gene end by 3 bases; junction bases not matched to a gene: 6. The CDR3 sequence is 14 residues long. The CDR3 region is CASSLPTGGYEQYF. The CDR3 DNA is TGTGCCAGCAGCCTCCCCACAGGGGGCTACGAGCAGTACTTC.

The CDR3: CASSEQGTGVINEQFF. CDR3 nucleotides: TGCGCCAGCAGCGAGCAGGGGACAGGGGTAATCAATGAGCAGTTCTTC. The V gene is TRBV4-1, the J gene TRBJ2-1, with 10 nucleotides matching TRBD1. CDR1 MGHRA and CDR2 YSYEKL come from the germline V gene. The CDR3 length is 16 residues. V lost 5 bases, J lost 6 bases, and 10 bases stayed unmatched.